Listed below are T cell receptor beta chains from one sample, sequenced in a study of cytomegalovirus exposure and HLA in healthy donors. Repertoires were generated with immunoSEQ multiplex PCR, while TCRdb's copy carries only in-frame clones and drops some. The sample records around 140,000 clones, about 75% being singletons. The sequenced material came from PBMCs. The receptors originated from a young man in good health and CMV-seronegative. Both conserved end residues are part of each CDR3. A D gene is named only where the DNA matches it firmly. Clone size is given for some rows only: seen once, a few or many times, or a class if the clone is expanded.

TRBD1	TRBV11-3	TRBJ2-1	-	CASSTGTGATQNNEQFF	TGTGCCAGCAGCACCGGGACAGGGGCCACCCAGAACAATGAGCAGTTCTTC
-	TRBV5-4	TRBJ1-4	-	CASSSLDSRSLGEKLFF	TGTGCCAGCAGCTCATTGGACAGCCGGAGCCTAGGGGAAAAACTGTTTTTT
TRBD1	TRBV13	TRBJ1-2	-	CASSLGGNRDRGLGGYTF	TGTGCCAGCAGCTTAGGCGGAAACCGGGACAGGGGATTGGGCGGCTACACCTTC
TRBD1	TRBV27	TRBJ2-7	-	CASSRTGTGYEQYF	TGTGCCAGCAGTAGGACCGGGACAGGGTACGAGCAGTACTTC
-	TRBV15	TRBJ1-1	-	CATSRGGPTQVDTEAFF	TGTGCCACCAGCAGGGGGGGTCCCACCCAGGTAGACACTGAAGCTTTCTTT
TRBD1	TRBV7-6	TRBJ2-2	-	CASSHTGESDTGELFF	TGTGCCAGCAGCCACACAGGGGAGTCGGACACCGGGGAGCTGTTTTTT
TRBD1	TRBV5-6	TRBJ1-2	-	CASIHDRDYGYTF	TGTGCCAGCATCCACGACAGGGACTATGGCTACACCTTC
-	TRBV28	TRBJ2-5	once	CASSFGGKETQYF	TGTGCCAGCAGTTTTGGGGGGAAAGAGACCCAGTACTTC
TRBD1	TRBV5-6	TRBJ2-1	-	CASSLAPTGVYNEQFF	TGTGCCAGCAGCCTGGCCCCCACAGGGGTCTACAATGAGCAGTTCTTC
TRBD2	TRBV28	TRBJ2-3	few	CASSLQRGRSSTDTQYF	TGTGCCAGCAGTTTGCAGCGGGGGAGATCTAGCACAGATACGCAGTATTTT